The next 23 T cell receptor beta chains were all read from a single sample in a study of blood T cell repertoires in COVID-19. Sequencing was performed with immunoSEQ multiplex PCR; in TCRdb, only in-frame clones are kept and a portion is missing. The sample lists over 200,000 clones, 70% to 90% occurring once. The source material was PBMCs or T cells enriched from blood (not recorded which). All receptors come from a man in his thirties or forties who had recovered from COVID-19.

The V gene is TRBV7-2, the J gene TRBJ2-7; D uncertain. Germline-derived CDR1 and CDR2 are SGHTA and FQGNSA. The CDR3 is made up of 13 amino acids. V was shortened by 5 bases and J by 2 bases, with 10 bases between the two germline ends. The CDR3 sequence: CASSVTSAYEQYF. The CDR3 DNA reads TGTGCCAGCAGCGTGACTTCAGCCTACGAGCAGTACTTC.

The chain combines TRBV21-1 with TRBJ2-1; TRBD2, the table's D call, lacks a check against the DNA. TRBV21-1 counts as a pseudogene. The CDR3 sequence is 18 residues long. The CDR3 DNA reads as TGTGCCAGCAGCAAAGTGCCCCCCAACGGGGAACCCTACAATGAGCAGTTCTTC. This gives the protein CASSKVPPNGEPYNEQFF.

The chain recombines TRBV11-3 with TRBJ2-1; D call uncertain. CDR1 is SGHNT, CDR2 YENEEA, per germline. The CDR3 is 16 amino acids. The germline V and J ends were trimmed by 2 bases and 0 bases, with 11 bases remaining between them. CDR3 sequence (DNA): TGTGCCAGCAGCTTAACGCCCTTGAGCTCCTACAATGAGCAGTTCTTC. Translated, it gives CASSLTPLSSYNEQFF.

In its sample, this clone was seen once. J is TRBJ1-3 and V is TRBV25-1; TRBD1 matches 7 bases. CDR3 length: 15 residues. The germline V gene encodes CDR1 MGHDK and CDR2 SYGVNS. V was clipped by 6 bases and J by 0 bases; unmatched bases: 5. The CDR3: CASSRQGFSGNTIYF. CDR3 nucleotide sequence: TGTGCCAGCAGCAGACAGGGCTTCTCTGGAAACACCATATATTTT.

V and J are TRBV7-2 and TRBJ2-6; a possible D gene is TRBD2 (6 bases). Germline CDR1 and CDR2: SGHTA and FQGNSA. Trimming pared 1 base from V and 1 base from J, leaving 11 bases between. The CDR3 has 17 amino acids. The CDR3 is CASSLELGTSGANVLTF. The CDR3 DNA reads TGTGCCAGCAGCTTAGAGTTAGGGACTTCTGGGGCCAACGTCCTGACTTTC.

Written as DNA, the CDR3 is TGTGCCAGCAGTTCGGAGACCCAGTACTTC. Its protein product is CASSSETQYF. The chain employs TRBV28 and TRBJ2-5; D unclear. There are 10 residues in the CDR3. Germline assignment: CDR1 MDHEN and CDR2 SYDVKM. V was clipped by 4 bases and J by 5 bases, with 2 bases between them.

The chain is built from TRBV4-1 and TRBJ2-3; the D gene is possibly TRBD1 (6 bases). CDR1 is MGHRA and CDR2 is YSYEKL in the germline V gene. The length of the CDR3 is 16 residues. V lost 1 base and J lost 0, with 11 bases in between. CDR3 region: CASSQGNTGSTDTQYF. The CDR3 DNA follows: TGCGCCAGCAGCCAAGGGAATACAGGGAGCACAGATACGCAGTATTTT.

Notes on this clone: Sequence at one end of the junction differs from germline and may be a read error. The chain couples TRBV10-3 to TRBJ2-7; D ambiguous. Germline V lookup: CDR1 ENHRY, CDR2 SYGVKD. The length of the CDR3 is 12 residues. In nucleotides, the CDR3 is TGTGCCATCAGTGGAGGCTCCAACGAGCAGTACTTC. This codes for CAISGGSNEQYF.

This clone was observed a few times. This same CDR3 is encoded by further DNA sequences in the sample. Here the CDR3 reads CASSQTYYEQYF. CDR3 DNA sequence: TGTGCCAGCAGCCAAACCTACTACGAGCAGTACTTC. The chain links TRBV3-1 (or the pseudogene TRBV3-2) to TRBJ2-7, with D unclear. Germline lookup yields CDR1 LGHDT and CDR2 YNNKEL (reference sequence). The CDR3 totals 12 residues. V was clipped by 2 bases and J by 3 bases, with 5 bases between them.

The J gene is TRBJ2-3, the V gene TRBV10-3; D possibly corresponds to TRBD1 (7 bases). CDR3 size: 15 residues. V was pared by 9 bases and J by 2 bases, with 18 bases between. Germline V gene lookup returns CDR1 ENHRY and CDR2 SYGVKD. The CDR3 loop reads CAIDGGGSDTDTQYF. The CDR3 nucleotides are TGTGCCATTGACGGAGGGGGCTCTGACACAGATACGCAGTATTTT.

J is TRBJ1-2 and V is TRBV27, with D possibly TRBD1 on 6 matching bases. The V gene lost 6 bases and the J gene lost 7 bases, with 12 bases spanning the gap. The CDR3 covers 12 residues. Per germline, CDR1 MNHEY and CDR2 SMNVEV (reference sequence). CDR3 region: CASRPQGSGYTF. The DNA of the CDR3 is TGTGCCAGCAGGCCGCAGGGGAGTGGCTACACCTTC.

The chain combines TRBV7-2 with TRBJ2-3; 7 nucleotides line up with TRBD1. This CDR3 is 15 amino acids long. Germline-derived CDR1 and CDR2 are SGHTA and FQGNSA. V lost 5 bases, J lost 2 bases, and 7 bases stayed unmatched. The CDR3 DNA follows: TGTGCCAGCAGCACCAGGACAGGATTCACAGATACGCAGTATTTT. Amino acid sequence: CASSTRTGFTDTQYF.

The CDR3 reads CASSPRGTPANGNTIYF. In DNA form, the CDR3 reads TGTGCCAGCTCGCCTCGAGGGACACCTGCAAACGGAAACACCATATATTTT. This chain joins TRBV18 and TRBJ1-3; maybe TRBD1 (6 bases). Germline CDR1 and CDR2: KGHSH and LQKENI. Trimming stripped 6 bases from V and 4 bases from J, with 22 bases between. This CDR3 has 17 residues.

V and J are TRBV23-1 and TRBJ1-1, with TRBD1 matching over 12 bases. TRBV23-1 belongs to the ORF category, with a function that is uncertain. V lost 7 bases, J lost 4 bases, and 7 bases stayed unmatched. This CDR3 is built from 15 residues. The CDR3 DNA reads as TGCGCCAGCATTGGGACAGGGGGCGGCGGCACTGAAGCTTTCTTT. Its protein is CASIGTGGGGTEAFF.

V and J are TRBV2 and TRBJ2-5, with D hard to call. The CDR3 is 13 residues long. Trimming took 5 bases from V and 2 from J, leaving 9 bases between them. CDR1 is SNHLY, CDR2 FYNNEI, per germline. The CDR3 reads CASSPIAQETQYF. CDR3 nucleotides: TGTGCCAGCAGTCCCATAGCACAAGAGACCCAGTACTTC.

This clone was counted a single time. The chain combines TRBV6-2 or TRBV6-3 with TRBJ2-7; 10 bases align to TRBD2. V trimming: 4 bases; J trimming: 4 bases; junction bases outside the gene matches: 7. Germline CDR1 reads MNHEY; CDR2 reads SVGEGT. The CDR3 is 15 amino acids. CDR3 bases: TGTGCCAGCAGTTCCGGACTAGCGGCACCTTACGAGCAGTACTTC. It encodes CASSSGLAAPYEQYF.

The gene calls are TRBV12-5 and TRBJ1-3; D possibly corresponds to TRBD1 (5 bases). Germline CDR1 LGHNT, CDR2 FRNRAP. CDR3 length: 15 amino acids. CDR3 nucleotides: TGTGGAGACGGTCGGGGGTCCATCTCTGGAAACACCATATATTTT. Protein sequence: CGDGRGSISGNTIYF.

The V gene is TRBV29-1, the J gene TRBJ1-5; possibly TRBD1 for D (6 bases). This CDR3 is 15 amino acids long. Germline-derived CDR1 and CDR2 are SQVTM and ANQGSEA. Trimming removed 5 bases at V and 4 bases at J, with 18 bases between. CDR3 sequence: CSVRAQRQANQPQHF. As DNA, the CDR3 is TGCAGCGTTAGGGCCCAGCGACAGGCTAATCAGCCCCAGCATTTT.

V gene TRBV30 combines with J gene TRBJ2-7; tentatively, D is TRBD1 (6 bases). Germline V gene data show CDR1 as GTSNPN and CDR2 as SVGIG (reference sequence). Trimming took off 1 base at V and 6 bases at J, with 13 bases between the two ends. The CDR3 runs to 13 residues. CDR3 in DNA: TGTGCCTGGAGTGGGGGGCTTAATTCCGAGCAGTACTTC. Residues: CAWSGGLNSEQYF. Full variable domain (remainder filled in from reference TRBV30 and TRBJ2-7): SQTIHQWPATLVQPVGSPLSLECTVEGTSNPNLYWYRQAAGRGLQLLFYSVGIGQISSEVPQNLSASRPQDRQFILSSKKLLLSDSGFYLCAWSGGLNSEQYFGPGTRLTVT.

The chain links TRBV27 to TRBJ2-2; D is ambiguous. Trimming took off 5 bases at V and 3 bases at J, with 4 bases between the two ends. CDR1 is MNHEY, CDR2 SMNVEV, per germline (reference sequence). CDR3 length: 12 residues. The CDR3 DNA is TGTGCCAGCAGTGAGGACACCGGGGAGCTGTTTTTT. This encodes CASSEDTGELFF.

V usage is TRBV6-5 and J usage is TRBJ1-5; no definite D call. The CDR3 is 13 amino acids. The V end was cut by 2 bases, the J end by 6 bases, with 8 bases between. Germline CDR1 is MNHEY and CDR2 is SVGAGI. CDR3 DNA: TGTGCCAGCAGTTACGCGTATGGTCAGCCCCAGCATTTT. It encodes CASSYAYGQPQHF.

CDR3 coding DNA: TGTGCCAGCTCACCACCCAGTTTCTCCTACGAGCAGTACTTC. Its protein is CASSPPSFSYEQYF. V gene TRBV18 combines with J gene TRBJ2-7; D unresolved. V lost 0 bases, J lost 0 bases, and 6 bases lay in between. Germline V gene sequence: CDR1 KGHSH, CDR2 LQKENI. The CDR3 is made up of 14 amino acids.

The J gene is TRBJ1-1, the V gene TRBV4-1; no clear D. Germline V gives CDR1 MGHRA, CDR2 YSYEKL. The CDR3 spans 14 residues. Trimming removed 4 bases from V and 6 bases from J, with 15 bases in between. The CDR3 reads CASSPILEGAEAFF. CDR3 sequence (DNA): TGCGCCAGCAGCCCCATCCTTGAGGGCGCTGAAGCTTTCTTT.